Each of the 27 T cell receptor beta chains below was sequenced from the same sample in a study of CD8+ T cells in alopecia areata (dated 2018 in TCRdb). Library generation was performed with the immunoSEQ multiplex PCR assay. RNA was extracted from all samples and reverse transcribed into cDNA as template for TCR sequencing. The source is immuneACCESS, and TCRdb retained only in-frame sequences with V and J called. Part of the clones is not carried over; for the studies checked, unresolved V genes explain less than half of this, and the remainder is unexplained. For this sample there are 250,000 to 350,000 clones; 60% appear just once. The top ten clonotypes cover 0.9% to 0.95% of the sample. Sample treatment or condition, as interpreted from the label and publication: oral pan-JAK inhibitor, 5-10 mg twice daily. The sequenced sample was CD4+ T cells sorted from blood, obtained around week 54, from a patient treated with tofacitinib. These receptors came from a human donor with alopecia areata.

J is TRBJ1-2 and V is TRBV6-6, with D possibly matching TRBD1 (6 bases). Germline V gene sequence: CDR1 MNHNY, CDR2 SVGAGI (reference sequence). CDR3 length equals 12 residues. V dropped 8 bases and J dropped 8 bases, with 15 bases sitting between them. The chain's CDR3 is CASRRDKAGYTF. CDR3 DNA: TGTGCCAGCCGACGGGACAAGGCCGGCTACACCTTC.

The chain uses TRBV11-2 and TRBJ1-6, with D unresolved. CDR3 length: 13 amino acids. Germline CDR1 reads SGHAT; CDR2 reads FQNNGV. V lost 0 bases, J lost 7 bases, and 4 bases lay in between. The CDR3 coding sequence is TGTGCCAGCAGCTTAGATTGGAATTCACCCCTCCACTTT. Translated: CASSLDWNSPLHF.

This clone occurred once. CDR3 residues: CATSREDPQIYGYTF. In nucleotides, the CDR3 is TGTGCCACCAGCAGAGAAGATCCACAGATCTATGGCTACACCTTC. This sequence joins TRBV15 and TRBJ1-2; no clear D. This CDR3 is built from 15 residues. The ends were cut back, 0 bases at V and 4 bases at J, with 12 bases in the middle. Germline CDR1 reads LNHNV; CDR2 reads YYDKDF (reference sequence).

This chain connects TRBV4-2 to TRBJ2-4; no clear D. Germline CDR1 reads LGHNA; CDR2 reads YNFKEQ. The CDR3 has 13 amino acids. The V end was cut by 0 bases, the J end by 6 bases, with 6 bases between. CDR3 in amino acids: CASSQDQRNIQYF. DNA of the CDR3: TGTGCCAGCAGCCAAGATCAGCGAAACATTCAGTACTTC.

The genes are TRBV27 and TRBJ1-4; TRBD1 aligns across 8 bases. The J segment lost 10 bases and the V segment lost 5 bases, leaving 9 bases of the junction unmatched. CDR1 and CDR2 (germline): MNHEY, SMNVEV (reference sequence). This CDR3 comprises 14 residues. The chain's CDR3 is CASSLRGRDGKLFF. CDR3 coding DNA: TGTGCCAGCAGTCTCAGGGGGCGCGACGGAAAACTGTTTTTT.

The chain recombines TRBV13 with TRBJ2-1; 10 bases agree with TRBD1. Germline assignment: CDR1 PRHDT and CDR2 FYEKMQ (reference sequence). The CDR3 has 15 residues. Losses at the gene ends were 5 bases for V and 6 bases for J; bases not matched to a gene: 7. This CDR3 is CASSAGQGSGNEQFF. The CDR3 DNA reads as TGTGCCAGCAGCGCGGGACAGGGGTCGGGCAATGAGCAGTTCTTC.

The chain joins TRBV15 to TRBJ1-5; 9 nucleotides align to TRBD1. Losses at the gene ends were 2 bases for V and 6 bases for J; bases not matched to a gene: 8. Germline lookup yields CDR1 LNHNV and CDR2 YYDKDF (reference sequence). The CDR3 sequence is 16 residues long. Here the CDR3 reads CATSRIYRGLSQPQHF. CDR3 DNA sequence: TGTGCCACCAGCAGAATTTACAGGGGGCTTAGTCAGCCCCAGCATTTT.

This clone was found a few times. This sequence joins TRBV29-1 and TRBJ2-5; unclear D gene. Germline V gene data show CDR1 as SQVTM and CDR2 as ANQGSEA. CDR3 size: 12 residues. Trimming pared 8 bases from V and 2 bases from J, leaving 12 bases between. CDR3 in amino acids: CSLGTAQETQYF. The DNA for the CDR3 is TGCAGCCTCGGAACAGCGCAAGAGACCCAGTACTTC.

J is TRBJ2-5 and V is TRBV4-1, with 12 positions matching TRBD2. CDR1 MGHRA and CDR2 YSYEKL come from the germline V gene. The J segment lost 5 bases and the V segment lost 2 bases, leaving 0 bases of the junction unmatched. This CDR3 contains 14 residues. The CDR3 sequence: CASSQLAGGETQYF. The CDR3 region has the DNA TGCGCCAGCAGCCAACTAGCGGGGGGGGAGACCCAGTACTTC.

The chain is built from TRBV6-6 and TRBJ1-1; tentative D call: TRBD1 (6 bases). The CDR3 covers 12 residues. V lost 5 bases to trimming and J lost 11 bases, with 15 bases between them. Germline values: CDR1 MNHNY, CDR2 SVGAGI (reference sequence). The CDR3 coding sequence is TGTGCCAGCAGTGCCCACAGGGATACGGCTTTCTTT. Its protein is CASSAHRDTAFF.

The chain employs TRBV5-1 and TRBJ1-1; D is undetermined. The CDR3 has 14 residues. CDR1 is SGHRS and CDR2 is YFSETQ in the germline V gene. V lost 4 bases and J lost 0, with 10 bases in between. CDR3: CASSPGLVNTEAFF. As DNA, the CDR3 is TGCGCCAGCAGCCCCGGCCTCGTGAACACTGAAGCTTTCTTT.

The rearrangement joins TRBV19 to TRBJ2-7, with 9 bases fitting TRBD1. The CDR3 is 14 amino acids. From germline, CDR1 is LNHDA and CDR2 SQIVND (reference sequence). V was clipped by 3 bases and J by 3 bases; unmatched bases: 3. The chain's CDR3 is CASSMGDRVYEQYF. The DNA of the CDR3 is TGTGCCAGTAGTATGGGGGACAGGGTCTACGAGCAGTACTTC.

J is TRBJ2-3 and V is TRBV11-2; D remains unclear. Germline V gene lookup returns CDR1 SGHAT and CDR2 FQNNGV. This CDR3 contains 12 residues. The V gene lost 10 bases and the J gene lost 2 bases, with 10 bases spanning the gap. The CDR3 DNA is TGTGCCACGGCCGAAAACACAGATACGCAGTATTTT. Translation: CATAENTDTQYF.

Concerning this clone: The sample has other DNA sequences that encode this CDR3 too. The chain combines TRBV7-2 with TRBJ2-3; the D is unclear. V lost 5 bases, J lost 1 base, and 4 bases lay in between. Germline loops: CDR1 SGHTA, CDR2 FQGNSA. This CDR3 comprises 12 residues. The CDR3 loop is CASSLRTDTQYF. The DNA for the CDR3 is TGTGCCAGCAGCCTGCGCACAGATACGCAGTATTTT.

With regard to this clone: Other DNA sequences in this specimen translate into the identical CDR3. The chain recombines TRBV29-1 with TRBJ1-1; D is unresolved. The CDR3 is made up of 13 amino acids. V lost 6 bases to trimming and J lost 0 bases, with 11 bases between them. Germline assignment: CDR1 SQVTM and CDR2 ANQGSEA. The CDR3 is CSVRGQMNTEAFF. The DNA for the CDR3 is TGCAGCGTGAGAGGGCAGATGAACACTGAAGCTTTCTTT.

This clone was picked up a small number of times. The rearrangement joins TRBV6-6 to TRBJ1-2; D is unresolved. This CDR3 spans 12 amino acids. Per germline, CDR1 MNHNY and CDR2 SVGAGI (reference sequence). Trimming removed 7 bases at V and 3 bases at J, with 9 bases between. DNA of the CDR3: TGTGCCAGCACCCCGGGCGACTATGGCTACACCTTC. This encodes CASTPGDYGYTF.

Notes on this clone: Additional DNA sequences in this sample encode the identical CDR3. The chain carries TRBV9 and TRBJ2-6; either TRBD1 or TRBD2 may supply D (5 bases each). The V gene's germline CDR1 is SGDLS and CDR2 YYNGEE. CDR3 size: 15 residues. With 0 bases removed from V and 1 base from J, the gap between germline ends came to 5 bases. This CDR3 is CASSVGGSGANVLTF. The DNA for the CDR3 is TGTGCCAGCAGCGTAGGGGGGTCTGGGGCCAACGTCCTGACTTTC.

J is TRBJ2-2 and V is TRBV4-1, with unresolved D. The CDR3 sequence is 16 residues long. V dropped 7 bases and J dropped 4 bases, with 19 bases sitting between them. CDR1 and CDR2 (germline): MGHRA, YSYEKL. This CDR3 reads CASNPVVSASTGELFF. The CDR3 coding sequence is TGCGCCAGCAACCCTGTTGTCTCTGCGAGCACCGGGGAGCTGTTTTTT.

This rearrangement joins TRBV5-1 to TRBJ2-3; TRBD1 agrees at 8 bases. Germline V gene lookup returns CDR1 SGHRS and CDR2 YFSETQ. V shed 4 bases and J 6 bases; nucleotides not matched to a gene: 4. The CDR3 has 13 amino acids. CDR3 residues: CASSERQGDTQYF. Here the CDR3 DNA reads TGCGCCAGCAGCGAAAGACAGGGGGATACGCAGTATTTT.

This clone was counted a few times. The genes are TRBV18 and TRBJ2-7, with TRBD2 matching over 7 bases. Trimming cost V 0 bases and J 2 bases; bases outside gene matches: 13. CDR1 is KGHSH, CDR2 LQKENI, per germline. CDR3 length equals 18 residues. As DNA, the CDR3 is TGTGCCAGCTCACCACCGGCTGGGGGGGAGCAGCCCGCCTACGAGCAGTACTTC. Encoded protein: CASSPPAGGEQPAYEQYF.

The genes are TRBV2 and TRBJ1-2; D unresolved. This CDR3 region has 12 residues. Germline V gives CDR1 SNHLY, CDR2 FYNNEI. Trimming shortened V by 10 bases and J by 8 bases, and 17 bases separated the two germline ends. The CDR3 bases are TGTGCCACCAGATATCAGGCGGAAGGCTACACCTTC. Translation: CATRYQAEGYTF.

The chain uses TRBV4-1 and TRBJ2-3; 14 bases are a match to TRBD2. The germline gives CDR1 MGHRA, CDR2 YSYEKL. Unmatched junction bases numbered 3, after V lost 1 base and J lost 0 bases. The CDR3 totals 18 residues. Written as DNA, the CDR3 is TGCGCCAGCAGCCAAGGACTAGCGGGGGGGCGGAGCACAGATACGCAGTATTTT. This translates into CASSQGLAGGRSTDTQYF.

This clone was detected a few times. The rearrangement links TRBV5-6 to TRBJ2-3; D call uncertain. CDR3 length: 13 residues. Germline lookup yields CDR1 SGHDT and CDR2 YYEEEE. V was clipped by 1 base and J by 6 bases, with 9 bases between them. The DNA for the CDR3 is TGTGCCAGCAGCTTGATTTCTCGTGATACGCAGTATTTT. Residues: CASSLISRDTQYF.

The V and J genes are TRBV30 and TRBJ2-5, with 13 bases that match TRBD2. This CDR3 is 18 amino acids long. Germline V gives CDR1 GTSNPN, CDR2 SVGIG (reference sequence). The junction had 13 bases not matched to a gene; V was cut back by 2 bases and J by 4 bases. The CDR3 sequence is CAWSYGLAGDFAGETQYF. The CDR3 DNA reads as TGTGCCTGGAGTTACGGACTAGCGGGGGACTTCGCAGGAGAGACCCAGTACTTC. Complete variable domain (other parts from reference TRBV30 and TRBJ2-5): SQTIHQWPATLVQPVGSPLSLECTVEGTSNPNLYWYRQAAGRGLQLLFYSVGIGQISSEVPQNLSASRPQDRQFILSSKKLLLSDSGFYLCAWSYGLAGDFAGETQYFGPGTRLLVL.

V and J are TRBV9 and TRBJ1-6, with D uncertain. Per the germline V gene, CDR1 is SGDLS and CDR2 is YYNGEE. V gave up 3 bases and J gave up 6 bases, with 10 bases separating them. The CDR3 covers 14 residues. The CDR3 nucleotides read TGTGCCAGCAGCGCCCGATGGGGTAATTCACCCCTCCACTTT. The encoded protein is CASSARWGNSPLHF.

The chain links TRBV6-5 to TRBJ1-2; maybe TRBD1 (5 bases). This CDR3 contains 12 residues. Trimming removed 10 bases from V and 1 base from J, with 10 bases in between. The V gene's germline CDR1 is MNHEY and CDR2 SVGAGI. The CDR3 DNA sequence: TGTGCCACCTCGGACAATAACTATGGCTACACCTTC. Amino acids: CATSDNNYGYTF.

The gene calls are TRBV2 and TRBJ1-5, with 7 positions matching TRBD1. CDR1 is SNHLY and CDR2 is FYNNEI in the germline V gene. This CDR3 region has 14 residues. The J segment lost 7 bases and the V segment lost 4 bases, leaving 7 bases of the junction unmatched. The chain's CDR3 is CASSGQGVDQPQHF. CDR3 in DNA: TGTGCCAGCAGTGGACAGGGAGTGGACCAGCCCCAGCATTTT.